Listed below are T cell receptor beta chains from one sample, sequenced in a study of shared clonotypes between healthy human individuals. Clones were sequenced by immunoSEQ multiplex PCR, and TCRdb holds only the in-frame ones, with some missing. The sample lists over 2 million clones, about 95% occurring once. The source material was naive CD8+ T cells sorted from blood. The receptors shown here come from a man aged 18 to 29 in good health. The CDR3 runs from the conserved cysteine through the conserved F or W. Fields, in order: clone size, J gene, V gene, D gene, CDR3 DNA, CDR3 protein. The D gene is left open where the match is weak. The size entry is marked missing in some rows and otherwise reads once, few, many or a size class.

-,TRBJ2-7,TRBV2,-,TGTGCCAGCAGTGAAGCCGGGGAAAACTACTACGAGCAGTACTTC,CASSEAGENYYEQYF
-,TRBJ1-5,TRBV6-6,-,TGTGCCAGCAGTTACGGAGACATCAATCAGCCCCAGCATTTT,CASSYGDINQPQHF
-,TRBJ1-2,TRBV4-1,-,TGCGCCAGCAGCCAAGAGAGGGCTAACTATGGCTACACCTTC,CASSQERANYGYTF
-,TRBJ2-1,TRBV6-5,-,TGTGCCAGCAGTTGGGACACGTACAATGAGCAGTTCTTC,CASSWDTYNEQFF
-,TRBJ2-2,TRBV28,TRBD2,TGTGCCAGCAGTTCCGGGACTAGGGACACCGGGGAGCTGTTTTTT,CASSSGTRDTGELFF
-,TRBJ1-1,TRBV19,TRBD1,TGTGCCAGTACGGAGAAAACAGGGGTGGCCACTGAAGCTTTCTTT,CASTEKTGVATEAFF
once,TRBJ2-7,TRBV6-5,-,TGTGCCAGCAGTTACTCAGGGGAGACTCGCTACGAGCAGTACTTC,CASSYSGETRYEQYF
once,TRBJ1-1,TRBV7-9,-,TGTGCCAGCAGCTTAGAGGTAGGGTGGAGAGCAGAAACTGAAGCTTTCTTT,CASSLEVGWRAETEAFF
-,TRBJ2-7,TRBV6-6,TRBD2,TGTGCCAGCAGGCAGCTAGCGGGCCGCTACGAGCAGTACTTC,CASRQLAGRYEQYF
-,TRBJ1-5,TRBV28,-,TGTGCCAGCAGTTTCGGGATCTCGCAGCCCCAGCATTTT,CASSFGISQPQHF
-,TRBJ2-3,TRBV2,-,TGTGCCAGCAGTGTCGGGACTGACCCAGATACGCAGTATTTT,CASSVGTDPDTQYF
-,TRBJ2-3,TRBV13,TRBD2,TGTGCCAGCAGCCCCGTGGGTAGCGGGAGGCGGACAGATACGCAGTATTTT,CASSPVGSGRRTDTQYF
once,TRBJ2-1,TRBV29-1,-,TGCAGCGTTGAATGGGGTAGCGCCGGAGGTGAGCAGTTCTTC,CSVEWGSAGGEQFF
-,TRBJ1-5,TRBV2,-,TGTGCCAGCAGTGAGGTTCAAGACTATAGCAATCAGCCCCAGCATTTT,CASSEVQDYSNQPQHF
-,TRBJ1-2,TRBV30,TRBD1,TGTGCCTTCCAGGGGGGGGATGATGGCTACACCTTC,CAFQGGDDGYTF
-,TRBJ1-1,TRBV9,-,TGTGCCAGCAGCGCCAGACAGGAATTTACTGAAGCTTTCTTT,CASSARQEFTEAFF
-,TRBJ1-6,TRBV2,-,TGTGCCAGCAGTGAAGAAGTCTGGCAAGATGGGAATTCACCCCTCCACTTT,CASSEEVWQDGNSPLHF
-,TRBJ1-4,TRBV28,-,TGTGCCACCCTTAACCTCGAGGGAGAAAAACTGTTTTTT,CATLNLEGEKLFF
-,TRBJ2-1,TRBV6-5,-,TGTGCCAGCAGGAAGGACCCCTCCTACAATGAGCAGTTCTTC,CASRKDPSYNEQFF
-,TRBJ1-4,TRBV28,-,TGTGCCAGCAGTTTCTGGAGGGAAGCAACTAATGAAAAACTGTTTTTT,CASSFWREATNEKLFF
-,TRBJ2-7,TRBV13,-,TGTGCCAGCAGCTCGTCGGGCACACAAAACTCTTTCTACGAGCAGTACTTC,CASSSSGTQNSFYEQYF
-,TRBJ2-3,TRBV4-1,TRBD2,TGCGCCAGCAGCCAGACCCTGACTAGCGGGAGGTCAGATACGCAGTATTTT,CASSQTLTSGRSDTQYF
-,TRBJ2-5,TRBV5-6,TRBD2,TGTGCCAGCAGCTTGACGGCTAGCGGGACTCAAGAGACCCAGTACTTC,CASSLTASGTQETQYF
-,TRBJ1-1,TRBV7-9,-,TGTGCCAGCAGCCTAATTTACGGGGTTAACACTGAAGCTTTCTTT,CASSLIYGVNTEAFF
-,TRBJ2-4,TRBV7-8,-,TGTGCCAGCAGCAATATGGGGGAGGGGGCTAACATTCAGTACTTC,CASSNMGEGANIQYF
-,TRBJ2-7,TRBV7-9,-,TGTGCCAGCAGCTTAAGGGACGAAGGGTACGAGCAGTACTTC,CASSLRDEGYEQYF
-,TRBJ2-7,TRBV7-6,TRBD2,TGTGCCAGCAGCTTAAACGGGTTAGCGGGAACCTCACGCTTCTACGAGCAGTACTTC,CASSLNGLAGTSRFYEQYF
-,TRBJ2-5,TRBV13,TRBD2,TGTGCCAGCAGCTTAGGCACCGGGAGGAGTCGAGAGACCCAGTACTTC,CASSLGTGRSRETQYF
-,TRBJ1-2,TRBV5-4,TRBD1,TGTGCCAGCAGCTCCCCAGGGGGCTATGGCTACACCTTC,CASSSPGGYGYTF
-,TRBJ2-5,TRBV9,TRBD1,TGTGCCAGCAGCGACGCAGACAGGGGGGAGACCCAGTACTTC,CASSDADRGETQYF
-,TRBJ1-6,TRBV19,TRBD1,TGTGCCAGCGCTACAGGGGGAAATTCACCCCTCCACTTT,CASATGGNSPLHF
-,TRBJ2-2,TRBV4-1,-,TGCGCCAGCAGCCAGCGGTTAAGCACCGGGGAGCTGTTTTTT,CASSQRLSTGELFF
-,TRBJ1-5,TRBV28,-,TGTGCCAGCAGTTTATTCGCAAACACAGGGCTCTCTTACGGGTCTGGCAATCAGCCCCAGCATTTT,CASSLFANTGLSYGSGNQPQHF
-,TRBJ2-7,TRBV27,TRBD1,TGTGCCAGCAGTGACCGGGACAGGGGCTACGAGCAGTACTTC,CASSDRDRGYEQYF
once,TRBJ2-7,TRBV6-5,TRBD2,TGTGCCAGCAGTTACTCTGCGGGAGAACACTGGTACGAGCAGTACTTC,CASSYSAGEHWYEQYF
-,TRBJ2-7,TRBV6-6,-,TGTGCCAGCAGCTTACAACCGGAGGGCTCCTACGAGCAGTACTTC,CASSLQPEGSYEQYF
-,TRBJ1-4,TRBV30,-,TGTGCCTGGGTCGATCCCAGGGCGCGGGCATTTATATTCGATGAAAAACTGTTTTTT,CAWVDPRARAFIFDEKLFF
once,TRBJ1-2,TRBV30,-,TGTGCCTGGAGTGTACTAAATGCTGGCTACACCTTC,CAWSVLNAGYTF
-,TRBJ2-2,TRBV9,TRBD1,TGTGCCAGCAGCGTCGACAGGGTGGGCACCGGGGAGCTGTTTTTT,CASSVDRVGTGELFF
-,TRBJ2-7,TRBV28,-,TGTGCCAGCGGCCGGCACTACGAGCAGTACTTC,CASGRHYEQYF
few,TRBJ1-1,TRBV9,-,TGTGCCAGCAGCGTAGAGGCCAGAACTGAGGTAGCTTTCTTT,CASSVEARTEVAFF
-,TRBJ2-7,TRBV6-1,TRBD1,TGTGCCAGCAGTGAATTGGAGACAGGGGGTTTTAACGCCTACGAGCAGTACTTC,CASSELETGGFNAYEQYF
-,TRBJ2-5,TRBV27,-,TGTGCCAGCAACCCGGCAGGGCGTGGGAAGACCCAGTACTTC,CASNPAGRGKTQYF
-,TRBJ2-1,TRBV27,-,TGTGCCAGCAGTTTATCGAACCTCGATGAGCAGTTCTTC,CASSLSNLDEQFF
-,TRBJ1-1,TRBV6-5,-,TGTGCCAGCAGTTACTCAGGACAGCCTAACACTGAAGCTTTCTTT,CASSYSGQPNTEAFF
-,TRBJ2-1,TRBV6-6,-,TGTGCCAGCAGTTACTCGATCTCGCGGATTCGCAATGAGCAGTTCTTC,CASSYSISRIRNEQFF
-,TRBJ1-1,TRBV7-9,-,TGTGCCAGCACCCTGAAGGTGGGGGGTGAAGCTTTCTTT,CASTLKVGGEAFF
-,TRBJ2-1,TRBV6-5,-,TGTGCCAGCAGTTACCCCCCGGCTGGGAATGAGCAGTTCTTC,CASSYPPAGNEQFF
-,TRBJ2-7,TRBV6-5,-,TGTGCCAGCAGTTACTTGGGGGCTAGCTACGAGCAGTACTTC,CASSYLGASYEQYF
-,TRBJ2-3,TRBV28,-,TGTGCCAGCAGTATCTCGTGGGACCCTAGCACAGATACGCAGTATTTT,CASSISWDPSTDTQYF
-,TRBJ1-5,TRBV27,TRBD1,TGTGCCAGCAGTTCCCTTCCCGGGACAGGGAATGATGGCAATCAGCCCCAGCATTTT,CASSSLPGTGNDGNQPQHF
-,TRBJ2-5,TRBV25-1,-,TGTGCCAGCAGTGAATACCCGCTGGAAGAGACCCAGTACTTC,CASSEYPLEETQYF
-,TRBJ1-5,TRBV7-8,-,TGTGCCAGCAGCTTAGTAGGGGGGGCGCCGAGTCAGCCCCAGCATTTT,CASSLVGGAPSQPQHF
-,TRBJ2-1,TRBV30,-,TGTGCCGCCCTCGGACAGAAATTTTACAATGAGCAGTTCTTC,CAALGQKFYNEQFF
-,TRBJ2-1,TRBV9,TRBD2,TGTGCCAGCAGCGTTTCCGGACTAGCGGGAGTGGTAGGTGAGCAGTTCTTC,CASSVSGLAGVVGEQFF
once,TRBJ1-1,TRBV11-2,-,TGTGCCAGCAGCGACGAAGGGTTGAACACTGAAGCTTTCTTT,CASSDEGLNTEAFF
-,TRBJ1-1,TRBV5-1,-,TGCGCCAGCAGCAACCGGGAGAACACTGAAGCTTTCTTT,CASSNRENTEAFF
-,TRBJ2-3,TRBV4-3,TRBD2,TGCGCCAGCAGCCACCCGACTAGCGGGAGGGGCGATACGCAGTATTTT,CASSHPTSGRGDTQYF
-,TRBJ2-1,TRBV4-1,TRBD2,TGCGCCAGCAGCCAAGAGGGGGGGGGCTACAATGAGCAGTTCTTC,CASSQEGGGYNEQFF